The sequence of this T cell receptor beta chain was determined in a study of cytomegalovirus exposure and HLA in healthy donors. Of note for this clone: Its antigen is unidentified.

The study, taken as a whole, reports: The likely explanation for a cluster of highly shared sequence variants was sequencing artifact. The authors later found HLA-associated TCR beta chains more clonally expanded than equally common others.

PCR employed 60 Vbeta and 13 Jbeta primers. Method: immunoSEQ multiplex PCR; TCRdb's copy keeps in-frame clones and lacks some. Here the sample spans about 67,000 clones, around 80% being singletons. Sequencing used PBMCs. The receptor was isolated from a man aged 35 to 55 in good health and CMV-seronegative.

CDR3 protein: CASRTDLTTEAFF. The CDR3, as DNA: TGTGCCAGCAGGACAGATCTTACCACTGAAGCTTTCTTT. This chain links TRBV2 with TRBJ1-1, with D maybe TRBD1 (5 bases). V was trimmed by 6 bases and J by 4 bases, leaving 12 bases between them. This CDR3 is built from 13 residues. The germline CDR1 and CDR2 sequences are SNHLY and FYNNEI.